This T cell receptor beta chain appears in the sequencing data of a study of cytomegalovirus exposure and HLA in healthy donors. Study details: HLA-typed donors were the source of 86 million or so unique TCRs held in an early data release. Study-wide results and limits: Roughly uniform depth of sequencing across donors was assumed in presence/absence analyses. A later analysis reportedly found fewer N-insertions in an Asian-associated ancestry cluster than the roughly 670-donor mean. The study reported that TCR beta sequences accurately predicted HLA-A and HLA-B alleles in most subjects.

Per germline, CDR1 LNHDA and CDR2 SQIVND (reference sequence). V dropped 7 bases and J dropped 5 bases, with 20 bases sitting between them. The CDR3 covers 15 residues. In the PCR, 60 Vbeta and 13 Jbeta primers were used. The assay was immunoSEQ multiplex PCR, and TCRdb's table has in-frame clones only and misses some. This table holds some 150,000 clones, approximately 80% found once. With respect to this clone: Its antigen is still unknown.

The source of this sequence is a young man in good health and CMV-seropositive. Sequencing was done on a sample of PBMCs. The genes are TRBV19 and TRBJ1-1, with D maybe TRBD1 (6 bases). The CDR3 is CASKILMGADTEAFF. The CDR3 region has the DNA TGTGCCAGTAAAATTCTGATGGGGGCGGATACTGAAGCTTTCTTT.